This T cell receptor beta chain derives from a study of T-cell memory formation after mild COVID-19. This clonotype was picked up a small number of times. TCRdb recomputed calls from the 5' RACE reads with MiXCR, one row per CDR3 protein. The sample includes roughly 68,000 distinct CDR3 sequences, 16% of them seen just once. V was pared by 0 bases and J by 1 base, with 2 bases of the junction left unmatched. This CDR3 region has 15 residues. Germline CDR1 reads SNHLY; CDR2 reads FYNNEI. The chain is built from TRBV2 and TRBJ1-1; 7 nucleotides line up with TRBD1. This receptor was taken from an adult woman who had mild COVID-19 (a few samples of this study predate the infection). Cell type and time point are not known. Sequenced material: PBMCs or a T cell subset sorted from them (not recorded which). CDR3: CASSEAGTANTEAFF. CDR3 nucleotide sequence: TGTGCCAGCAGTGAAGCAGGGACAGCGAACACTGAAGCTTTCTTT. Using reference TRBV2 and TRBJ1-1 for the parts outside the CDR3, the full variable domain is EPEVTQTPSHQVTQMGQEVILRCVPISNHLYFYWYRQILGQKVEFLVSFYNNEISEKSEIFDDQFSVERPDGSNFTLKIRSTKLEDSAMYFCASSEAGTANTEAFFGQGTRLTVV.